This passage covers 10 T cell receptor beta chains from one sample sequenced in a study of OX40 agonist ivuxolimab in advanced cancers. Produced via immunoSEQ multiplex PCR; TCRdb's table is partial and in-frame only. The sample yields 50,000 to 75,000 clones, about 88% seen once. The sample was CD4+ or CD8+ T cells sorted from blood, taken in a trial of the OX40 agonist ivuxolimab. Source of these receptors: an adult with an advanced solid tumor such as melanoma, head and neck, liver or kidney cancer.

This clone was counted a few times. This chain connects TRBV19 to TRBJ2-3, with D unclear. Per the germline V gene, CDR1 is LNHDA and CDR2 is SQIVND (reference sequence). CDR3 length: 16 amino acids. V dropped 1 base and J dropped 0 bases, with 11 bases sitting between them. CDR3 sequence reads: CASSIGQVTSTDTQYF. DNA of the CDR3: TGTGCCAGTAGTATAGGGCAGGTAACTAGCACAGATACGCAGTATTTT.

The gene calls are TRBV5-1 and TRBJ2-5; D is perhaps TRBD1 or TRBD2 (6 bases each). The germline V gene has CDR1 SGHRS and CDR2 YFSETQ. V was cut by 5 bases and J by 0 bases, with 14 bases left in between. This CDR3 has 15 amino acids. The CDR3 region has the DNA TGCGCCAGCAGAGGGGGGACCCGGCACCAAGAGACCCAGTACTTC. Encoded protein: CASRGGTRHQETQYF.

The chain uses TRBV30 and TRBJ1-2; 7 bases map to TRBD1. Unmatched junction bases numbered 9, after V lost 1 base and J lost 7 bases. The CDR3 loop spans 14 amino acids. Germline CDR1 is GTSNPN and CDR2 is SVGIG (reference sequence). The CDR3 here is CAWSEQGKTSGYTF. The CDR3 bases are TGTGCCTGGAGTGAACAGGGGAAAACTTCTGGCTACACCTTC.

The table lists this clone with a few counts. The V and J genes are TRBV4-1 and TRBJ1-5; TRBD1 agrees at 9 bases. The J segment lost 6 bases and the V segment lost 4 bases, leaving 10 bases of the junction unmatched. CDR3 length: 16 residues. Germline V gives CDR1 MGHRA, CDR2 YSYEKL. The CDR3 sequence is CASSPLDRGFFQPQHF. DNA of the CDR3: TGCGCCAGCAGCCCCTTGGACAGGGGATTTTTTCAGCCCCAGCATTTT.

The V and J genes are TRBV5-8 and TRBJ2-1; 8 bases match TRBD2. J gave up 6 bases and V 0 bases, and 2 bases lay outside the gene matches. In germline, CDR1 is SGHTS, CDR2 YDEGEE. This CDR3 comprises 14 residues. Here the CDR3 DNA reads TGTGCCAGCAGCTTGGGGCTAGCGGGCAATGAGCAGTTCTTC. Translation gives CASSLGLAGNEQFF.

V gene TRBV6-6 combines with J gene TRBJ2-7; D is unresolved. This CDR3 comprises 13 residues. The V and J ends lost 5 bases and 3 bases respectively, with 11 bases between them. Germline loops: CDR1 MNHNY, CDR2 SVGAGI (reference sequence). The CDR3 DNA is TGTGCCAGCAGTCTCCCCATGGGCTACGAGCAGTACTTC. Its protein product is CASSLPMGYEQYF.

The genes are TRBV9 and TRBJ2-2; 7 bases line up with TRBD2. The V segment lost 4 bases and the J segment 5 bases; nucleotides outside the gene matches: 11. The germline CDR1 and CDR2 sequences are SGDLS and YYNGEE. CDR3 length: 16 residues. The CDR3 nucleotides read TGTGCCAGCAGCCCTCAGGCGGGAGTTGGGACCGGGGAGCTGTTTTTT. As protein: CASSPQAGVGTGELFF.

This chain joins TRBV7-8 and TRBJ2-5; D call uncertain. Trimming stripped 5 bases from V and 1 base from J, with 11 bases between. CDR3 length: 14 amino acids. CDR1 is SGHVS, CDR2 FQNEAQ, per germline. The CDR3 nucleotides read TGTGCCAGCAGCCCCAGACGTACCCAAGAGACCCAGTACTTC. Translating gives CASSPRRTQETQYF.

The chain carries TRBV6-5 and TRBJ1-1, with 7 bases identical to TRBD1. CDR3 size: 14 residues. Germline-derived CDR1 and CDR2 are MNHEY and SVGAGI. The trim removed 5 bases at V and 4 bases at J, leaving 7 bases unmatched. The CDR3 here is CASSKQGLSTEAFF. In nucleotides, the CDR3 is TGTGCCAGCAGTAAACAGGGGTTGAGCACTGAAGCTTTCTTT.

The chain is built from TRBV5-5 and TRBJ1-1; D unresolved. CDR3 length: 14 amino acids. V lost 4 bases to trimming and J lost 7 bases, with 17 bases between them. Looked up from germline, CDR1 is SGHKS and CDR2 is YYEKEE (reference sequence). The CDR3 loop is CASSLRNGWSEAFF. CDR3 DNA sequence: TGTGCCAGCAGCCTAAGGAACGGGTGGAGTGAAGCTTTCTTT.